This passage covers 11 T cell receptor beta chains from one sample sequenced in a study of shared clonotypes between healthy human individuals. Sequenced by immunoSEQ multiplex PCR; TCRdb stores in-frame clones only, minus some. The sample holds about 2 million clones, roughly 95% seen once. What was sequenced was naive CD4+ T cells sorted from blood. Subset given: CD45RA+ positively selected. The receptors come from a man between 18 and 29 years old in good health.

This clone was counted a single time. V gene TRBV27 combines with J gene TRBJ2-1; TRBD1 aligns across 10 bases. The germline CDR1 and CDR2 sequences are MNHEY and SMNVEV (reference sequence). The junction had 2 bases not matched to a gene; V was cut back by 5 bases and J by 10 bases. The CDR3 has 12 residues. The CDR3 DNA reads as TGTGCCAGCAGTGGGACAGGGGAAGAGCAGTTCTTC. Protein sequence: CASSGTGEEQFF.

This clone came up a few times. The chain recombines TRBV6-5 with TRBJ1-2; unclear D gene. This CDR3 region has 15 residues. Germline loops: CDR1 MNHEY, CDR2 SVGAGI. V lost 0 bases and J 4 bases, leaving 12 bases between the germline ends. The CDR3 DNA is TGTGCCAGCAGTTACTCGAGTGCAGAAACCTATGGCTACACCTTC. This codes for CASSYSSAETYGYTF.

This clone has just one count. This chain joins TRBV20-1 and TRBJ1-2; D gene uncertain. The CDR3 has 11 residues. CDR1 is DFQATT, CDR2 SNEGSKA, per germline (reference sequence). With 4 bases removed from V and 6 bases from J, the gap between germline ends came to 9 bases. The CDR3 region has the DNA TGCAGTGCTACGGGGTTTAATGGCTACACCTTC. Translating gives CSATGFNGYTF.

This clone has only one observation. The chain is built from TRBV28 and TRBJ1-5; D possibly corresponds to TRBD1 (6 bases). The CDR3 spans 14 residues. Germline V CDR1 and CDR2: MDHEN, SYDVKM. The V end was cut by 5 bases, the J end by 5 bases, with 13 bases between. CDR3: CASSLYRDDQPQHF. The CDR3 DNA reads as TGTGCCAGCAGTCTATACAGGGATGATCAGCCCCAGCATTTT.

The V gene is TRBV2, the J gene TRBJ1-4; 9 bases are shared with TRBD1. Germline V gene lookup returns CDR1 SNHLY and CDR2 FYNNEI. The CDR3 has 13 amino acids. After removal of 9 bases from V and 8 bases from J, the junction contained 7 bases not matched to a gene. Here the CDR3 reads CASRDREKEKLFF. The CDR3 DNA reads as TGTGCCAGTAGGGACAGGGAAAAAGAAAAACTGTTTTTT. The entire variable domain, with the rest obtained from reference TRBV2 and TRBJ1-4, is as follows: EPEVTQTPSHQVTQMGQEVILRCVPISNHLYFYWYRQILGQKVEFLVSFYNNEISEKSEIFDDQFSVERPDGSNFTLKIRSTKLEDSAMYFCASRDREKEKLFFGSGTQLSVL.

The chain combines TRBV5-1 with TRBJ1-6; D remains ambiguous. In germline, CDR1 is SGHRS, CDR2 YFSETQ. Trimming removed 5 bases at V and 13 bases at J, with 25 bases between. The CDR3 covers 16 residues. The CDR3 reads CASSFADGLQQRPLHF. The DNA of the CDR3 is TGCGCCAGCAGTTTCGCGGACGGTCTTCAACAAAGGCCCCTCCACTTT.

The V and J genes are TRBV10-3 and TRBJ1-4; D call uncertain. The germline CDR1 and CDR2 sequences are ENHRY and SYGVKD. V lost 3 bases to trimming and J lost 2 bases, with 10 bases between them. The CDR3 covers 15 residues. Here the CDR3 reads CAISETRPTNEKLFF. The CDR3 DNA is TGTGCCATCAGTGAAACGCGACCGACTAATGAAAAACTGTTTTTT.

The chain has TRBV28 and TRBJ1-6; weak D call: TRBD1 (6 bases). CDR1 MDHEN and CDR2 SYDVKM come from the germline V gene. The CDR3 totals 15 residues. The V gene lost 1 base and the J gene lost 10 bases, with 14 bases spanning the gap. CDR3 region: CASSLSLGGRSPLHF. The CDR3 DNA reads as TGTGCCAGCAGTTTATCACTCGGGGGGCGATCACCCCTCCACTTT. The whole variable domain, filled in from reference TRBV28 and TRBJ1-6, reads DVKVTQSSRYLVKRTGEKVFLECVQDMDHENMFWYRQDPGLGLRLIYFSYDVKMKEKGDIPEGYSVSREKKERFSLILESASTNQTSMYLCASSLSLGGRSPLHFGNGTRLTVT.

This clone was recorded only once. The chain is built from TRBV7-2 and TRBJ2-5; D gene uncertain. Gene TRBJ2-7 matches the end of the DNA better, so the J call may be wrong. Germline-derived CDR1 and CDR2 are SGHTA and FQGNSA. CDR3 length: 12 amino acids. CDR3 in DNA: TGTGCCAGCAGCGTCAGCTCCTACGAGCAGTACTTC. Its translation is CASSVSSYEQYF.

This chain links TRBV9 with TRBJ2-7; D may be TRBD1 (6 bases). Trimming removed 0 bases from V and 3 bases from J, with 13 bases in between. Germline V gives CDR1 SGDLS, CDR2 YYNGEE. The CDR3 has 15 residues. CDR3 in amino acids: CASSVAPGHYYEQYF. As DNA, the CDR3 is TGTGCCAGCAGCGTAGCCCCGGGACATTACTACGAGCAGTACTTC.

The chain is built from TRBV5-6 and TRBJ1-1; no firm D call. Germline V gives CDR1 SGHDT, CDR2 YYEEEE. The CDR3 contains 14 residues. The V end was cut by 2 bases, the J end by 5 bases, with 13 bases between. This CDR3 reads CASSLTGIFTEAFF. As DNA, the CDR3 is TGTGCCAGCAGCTTAACTGGGATCTTTACTGAAGCTTTCTTT.